Below, 20 T cell receptor beta chains from the same sample are listed, as sequenced in a study of shared clonotypes between healthy human individuals. Only in-frame clones appear in the TCRdb table, and some are missing; sequencing was by immunoSEQ multiplex PCR. This table holds roughly 500,000 clones, 81% found once. Sequences were obtained from PBMCs. The source is a middle-aged woman in good health. Some clones in this sample may be carry-over from other donors' samples.

The chain employs TRBV18 and TRBJ2-1; D is unresolved. The CDR3 runs 14 residues. Germline CDR1 is KGHSH and CDR2 is LQKENI. Trimming stripped 2 bases from V and 1 base from J, with 6 bases between. The CDR3 DNA sequence: TGTGCCAGCTCACCAGCCGGTTCCTACAATGAGCAGTTCTTC. Its protein is CASSPAGSYNEQFF.

V is TRBV4-2 and J is TRBJ1-1; maybe TRBD1 (6 bases). V lost 0 bases and J 11 bases, leaving 13 bases between the germline ends. The CDR3 totals 13 residues. Germline-derived CDR1 and CDR2 are LGHNA and YNFKEQ. This CDR3 reads CASSQEPRGGAFF. The CDR3 DNA reads TGTGCCAGCAGCCAAGAGCCCAGGGGAGGCGCTTTCTTT.

The chain is built from TRBV5-1 and TRBJ1-1; maybe TRBD1 (5 bases). The V gene lost 4 bases and the J gene lost 3 bases, with 16 bases spanning the gap. The CDR3 spans 15 residues. Per germline, CDR1 SGHRS and CDR2 YFSETQ. CDR3: CASSQGRGGDTEAFF. The DNA for the CDR3 is TGCGCCAGCAGCCAAGGTAGAGGAGGGGACACTGAAGCTTTCTTT.

This clone has a single count. This probably arose from a read error, given a far larger clone one base away. This chain links TRBV5-8 with TRBJ2-5; 8 bases line up with TRBD2. There are 12 residues in the CDR3. The germline gives CDR1 SGHTS, CDR2 YDEGEE. The V segment lost 2 bases and the J segment 14 bases; nucleotides outside the gene matches: 8. The DNA for the CDR3 is TGTGCCAGCAGCTTCCGGAGTGGACTAGCTTACTTC. Translating it yields CASSFRSGLAYF.

This sequence joins TRBV28 and TRBJ2-7; TRBD1 agrees at 11 bases. The V gene end was trimmed by 1 base and the J gene end by 3 bases; junction bases not matched to a gene: 2. CDR1 MDHEN and CDR2 SYDVKM come from the germline V gene. There are 15 residues in the CDR3. Written as DNA, the CDR3 is TGTGCCAGCAGTTTATCCGGGACAGGGGGCTACGAGCAGTACTTC. Translated: CASSLSGTGGYEQYF.

Comments on this clone: The same CDR3 arises from other DNA sequences in this sample as well. J is TRBJ2-7 and V is TRBV18, with 11 bases matching TRBD2. The length of the CDR3 is 15 residues. Germline-derived CDR1 and CDR2 are KGHSH and LQKENI. The V gene end was trimmed by 4 bases and the J gene end by 4 bases; junction bases not matched to a gene: 6. The CDR3 region is CASSLLAGGPYEQYF. The DNA for the CDR3 is TGTGCCAGCTCACTTTTAGCGGGAGGGCCGTACGAGCAGTACTTC.

The V gene is TRBV9, the J gene TRBJ1-5; no clear D gene. The CDR3 extends over 15 amino acids. Germline V gene data show CDR1 as SGDLS and CDR2 as YYNGEE. Trimming pared 0 bases from V and 3 bases from J, leaving 10 bases between. CDR3 residues: CASSVDGQNNQPQHF. The CDR3 nucleotides are TGTGCCAGCAGCGTAGACGGGCAGAACAATCAGCCCCAGCATTTT.

CDR3 region: CASSSNRQVNAFF. CDR3 bases: TGTGCCAGTAGTTCAAATCGACAGGTGAATGCTTTCTTT. V and J are TRBV19 and TRBJ1-1, with D possibly TRBD1 on 6 matching bases. CDR1 LNHDA and CDR2 SQIVND come from the germline V gene (reference sequence). Trimming removed 5 bases at V and 11 bases at J, with 18 bases between. The CDR3 consists of 13 residues.

V is TRBV6-5 and J is TRBJ1-4, with D possibly being TRBD1 (5 bases). Looked up from germline, CDR1 is MNHEY and CDR2 is SVGAGI. The CDR3 is made up of 14 amino acids. V was trimmed by 0 bases and J by 10 bases, leaving 12 bases between them. The DNA of the CDR3 is TGTGCCAGCAGTTACTCCCGCAGGGACGGAAAACTGTTTTTT. Translating it yields CASSYSRRDGKLFF.

For this clone: This sequence is one base from a far larger clone and is likely a read error. The same CDR3 also results from other DNA sequences found in this sample. This chain uses TRBV6-5 with TRBJ2-2; 9 positions agree with TRBD1. The germline V gene encodes CDR1 MNHEY and CDR2 SVGAGI. This CDR3 has 15 residues. As DNA, the CDR3 is TGCGCCAGTTCCGGGACAGGGAAGGGCACCGGGGAGCTGTTTTTT. It yields the protein CASSGTGKGTGELFF.

This rearrangement joins TRBV6-1 to TRBJ1-2, with 7 positions matching TRBD1. The J segment lost 7 bases and the V segment lost 1 base, leaving 9 bases of the junction unmatched. The CDR3 has 15 residues. From germline, CDR1 is MNHNS and CDR2 SASEGT. The CDR3 DNA is TGTGCCAGCAGTGAAGATTGGGCAGGGGGTGGTGGCTACACCTTC. Translated: CASSEDWAGGGGYTF.

V usage is TRBV9 and J usage is TRBJ1-5; D gene ambiguous. V shed 0 bases and J shed 5 bases, with 9 bases lying between them. This CDR3 has 14 amino acids. The germline V gene encodes CDR1 SGDLS and CDR2 YYNGEE. The CDR3 here is CASSVGLADQPQHF. The DNA for the CDR3 is TGTGCCAGCAGCGTAGGGCTGGCGGATCAGCCCCAGCATTTT.

This chain connects TRBV7-9 to TRBJ2-7; possibly TRBD1 for D (6 bases). The CDR3 covers 16 residues. The ends were cut back, 5 bases at V and 0 bases at J, with 17 bases in the middle. Germline V CDR1 and CDR2: SEHNR, FQNEAQ (reference sequence). The CDR3 reads CASSPGARGSSYEQYF. CDR3 nucleotide sequence: TGTGCCAGCAGCCCGGGTGCGAGGGGGAGCTCCTACGAGCAGTACTTC.

This clone showed up many times. The chain carries TRBV27 and TRBJ2-1; 7 bases line up with TRBD1. Germline CDR1 MNHEY, CDR2 SMNVEV (reference sequence). CDR3 size: 15 residues. The J segment lost 6 bases and the V segment lost 5 bases, leaving 10 bases of the junction unmatched. This CDR3 reads CASSTTPDRVNEQFF. CDR3 sequence (DNA): TGTGCCAGCAGTACCACCCCCGACAGGGTCAATGAGCAGTTCTTC.

This chain links TRBV5-6 with TRBJ2-1; D not resolved. Germline loops: CDR1 SGHDT, CDR2 YYEEEE. With 0 bases removed from V and 12 bases from J, the gap between germline ends came to 7 bases. The CDR3 length is 11 residues. CDR3 amino acids: CASSLELRQFF. CDR3 nucleotides: TGTGCCAGCAGCTTGGAATTAAGGCAGTTCTTC.

The rearrangement joins TRBV5-6 to TRBJ1-2; D perhaps matches TRBD1 (5 bases). V lost 4 bases and J 0 bases, leaving 13 bases between the germline ends. The CDR3 contains 15 residues. The germline V gene has CDR1 SGHDT and CDR2 YYEEEE. The CDR3 nucleotides read TGTGCCAGCAGCACCGGACATACGACTAACTATGGCTACACCTTC. It is translated as CASSTGHTTNYGYTF.

CDR3 sequence (DNA): TGTGCCATCAGTGAACGACCACGGGACACCGGGGAGCTGTTTTTT. Its protein product is CAISERPRDTGELFF. The chain couples TRBV10-3 to TRBJ2-2; D is unclear. Germline CDR1 reads ENHRY; CDR2 reads SYGVKD. Between the trimmed V and J ends, which lost 3 bases and 3 bases, there was a span of 11 bases. The CDR3 totals 15 residues.

The J gene is TRBJ2-7, the V gene TRBV29-1; tentative D call: TRBD2 (6 bases). The CDR3 runs to 13 residues. V was cut by 6 bases and J by 5 bases, with 17 bases left in between. Germline CDR1 SQVTM, CDR2 ANQGSEA. In DNA form, the CDR3 reads TGCAGCGTCGTCACCGGGGGAGCCAACGAGCAGTACTTC. Residues: CSVVTGGANEQYF.

J is TRBJ2-6 and V is TRBV10-3; possibly TRBD2 for D (5 bases). The ends were cut back, 3 bases at V and 0 bases at J, with 15 bases in the middle. The CDR3 length is 18 residues. CDR1 and CDR2 (germline): ENHRY, SYGVKD. CDR3 region: CAISELGIRGSGANVLTF. The DNA of the CDR3 is TGTGCCATCAGTGAATTGGGTATTCGGGGCTCTGGGGCCAACGTCCTGACTTTC.

V usage is TRBV28 and J usage is TRBJ2-2; 8 bases map to TRBD1. CDR3 length: 14 residues. Trimming took 5 bases from V and 5 from J; bases not matched to a gene: 4. Germline V gene data show CDR1 as MDHEN and CDR2 as SYDVKM. CDR3 sequence reads: CASSGTGRTGELFF. The CDR3 nucleotides read TGTGCCAGCAGTGGGACAGGCCGAACCGGGGAGCTGTTTTTT.